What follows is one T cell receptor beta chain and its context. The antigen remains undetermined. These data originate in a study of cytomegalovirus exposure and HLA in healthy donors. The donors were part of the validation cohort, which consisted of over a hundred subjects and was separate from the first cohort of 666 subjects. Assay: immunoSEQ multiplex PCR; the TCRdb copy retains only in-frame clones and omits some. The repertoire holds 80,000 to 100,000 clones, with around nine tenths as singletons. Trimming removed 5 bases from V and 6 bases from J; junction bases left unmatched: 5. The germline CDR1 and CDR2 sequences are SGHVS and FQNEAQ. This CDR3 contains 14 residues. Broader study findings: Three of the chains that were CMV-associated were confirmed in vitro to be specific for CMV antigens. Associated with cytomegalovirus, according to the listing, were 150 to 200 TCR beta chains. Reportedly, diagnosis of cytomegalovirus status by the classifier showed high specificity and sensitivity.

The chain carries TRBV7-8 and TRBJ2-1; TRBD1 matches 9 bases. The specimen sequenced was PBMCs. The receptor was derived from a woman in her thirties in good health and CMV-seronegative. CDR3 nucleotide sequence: TGTGCCAGCAGCGGGGACAGGGTGAGCAATGAGCAGTTCTTC. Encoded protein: CASSGDRVSNEQFF.